A selection of T cell receptor beta chains follows, all from one sample in a study of T cell responses to AZD1222 COVID-19 vaccine. Using immunoSEQ multiplex PCR, the repertoire was profiled, and TCRdb retains in-frame clones only, with some absent. In the table there are 150,000 to 200,000 clones, about 92% of which are singletons. The material sequenced was peripheral blood, taken on day 0 of AZD1222 vaccination. These receptors were obtained from an adult in good health. Each CDR3 is given with its conserved first and last residue. The D gene is left open where the match is weak.

v_gene: TRBV2; j_gene: TRBJ2-2; d_gene: TRBD1; CDR3aa: CAGGDRANGELFF; CDR3nt: TGTGCCGGCGGGGACAGGGCGAACGGGGAGCTGTTTTTT
v_gene: TRBV6-5; j_gene: TRBJ2-5; d_gene: TRBD1; CDR3aa: CASRTTGNQETQYF; CDR3nt: TGTGCCAGCAGAACGACAGGGAATCAAGAGACCCAGTACTTC
v_gene: TRBV5-1; j_gene: TRBJ1-2; d_gene: TRBD1; CDR3aa: CASAHGQGANYGYTF; CDR3nt: TGCGCCAGCGCCCATGGGCAGGGGGCGAACTATGGCTACACCTTC
v_gene: TRBV7-6; j_gene: TRBJ2-2; d_gene: NA; CDR3aa: CASSLGALGAGELFF; CDR3nt: TGTGCCAGCAGCTTGGGGGCCTTGGGGGCCGGGGAGCTGTTTTTT
v_gene: TRBV6-5; j_gene: TRBJ1-1; d_gene: NA; CDR3aa: CASSDGSLNTEAFF; CDR3nt: TGTGCCAGCAGCGACGGGAGTCTGAACACTGAAGCTTTCTTT
v_gene: TRBV7-8; j_gene: TRBJ1-5; d_gene: NA; CDR3aa: CASSQAVGRETQPQHF; CDR3nt: TGTGCCAGCAGTCAAGCGGTGGGCAGGGAGACTCAGCCCCAGCATTTT
v_gene: TRBV2; j_gene: TRBJ2-3; d_gene: NA; CDR3aa: CASTAWRTLSTDTQYF; CDR3nt: TGTGCCAGCACTGCGTGGAGGACTCTAAGCACAGATACGCAGTATTTT
v_gene: TRBV5-1; j_gene: TRBJ2-7; d_gene: NA; CDR3aa: CASSLEGGRSEQYF; CDR3nt: TGCGCCAGCAGCTTGGAAGGGGGGCGGAGCGAGCAGTACTTC
v_gene: TRBV4-1; j_gene: TRBJ1-4; d_gene: NA; CDR3aa: CASSHLFTVEKLFF; CDR3nt: TGCGCCAGCAGCCACCTCTTCACAGTTGAAAAACTGTTTTTT
v_gene: TRBV12-3/TRBV12-4; j_gene: TRBJ2-1; d_gene: TRBD1; CDR3aa: CASRNRGMGQQFF; CDR3nt: TGTGCCAGCAGGAACAGGGGGATGGGGCAGCAGTTCTTC